The 32 T cell receptor beta chains presented below share a single source sample, sequenced in a study of radiotherapy plus CTLA-4 blockade in lung cancer. Profiled with immunoSEQ multiplex PCR; TCRdb holds only in-frame clones, not every one. This sample yields about 45,000 clones, of which around 73% are seen a single time; 3.5% belongs to the top ten. Source: peripheral blood, taken from a patient treated with radiotherapy plus ipilimumab. The receptors were sampled from a human donor with non-small cell lung cancer who had a complete response to radiotherapy plus ipilimumab.

The chain employs TRBV27 and TRBJ2-7, with TRBD2 as a possible D gene (5 bases). Trimming left V 3 bases short and J 5 bases short, with 14 bases between. Germline V CDR1 and CDR2: MNHEY, SMNVEV (reference sequence). CDR3 length: 14 amino acids. CDR3 bases: TGTGCCAGCAGTTTCCCTCTAGCCCGCCACGAGCAGTACTTC. Translating it yields CASSFPLARHEQYF.

The chain couples TRBV9 to TRBJ2-1; 7 bases match TRBD2. The CDR3 runs to 13 residues. The germline gives CDR1 SGDLS, CDR2 YYNGEE. V was clipped by 0 bases and J by 13 bases; unmatched bases: 7. Written as DNA, the CDR3 is TGTGCCAGCAGCGTAGCTTCGGGACTACATCAGTTCTTC. Protein product: CASSVASGLHQFF.

The chain combines TRBV7-2 with TRBJ1-2; unclear D gene. The CDR3 spans 13 residues. V was pared by 5 bases and J by 1 base, with 8 bases between. The germline V gene encodes CDR1 SGHTA and CDR2 FQGNSA. The CDR3: CASSPDYNYGYTF. In DNA form, the CDR3 reads TGTGCCAGCAGCCCAGATTATAACTATGGCTACACCTTC. The full variable domain, rest sourced from reference TRBV7-2 and TRBJ1-2, is GAGVSQSPSNKVTEKGKDVELRCDPISGHTALYWYRQSLGQGLEFLIYFQGNSAPDKSGLPSDRFSAERTGGSVSTLTIQRTQQEDSAVYLCASSPDYNYGYTFGSGTRLTVV.

J is TRBJ2-3 and V is TRBV10-1; no firm D call. V was trimmed by 4 bases and J by 0 bases, leaving 5 bases between them. Germline V gene lookup returns CDR1 WNHNN and CDR2 SYGVQD (reference sequence). CDR3 length: 13 amino acids. The CDR3 loop reads CASSGGSTDTQYF. The CDR3 nucleotides read TGCGCCAGCAGTGGAGGCAGCACAGATACGCAGTATTTT.

CDR3 amino acids: CASSPGTSGRGEQYF. In DNA, the CDR3 is TGTGCCAGCAGCCCGGGGACTAGCGGGAGGGGCGAGCAGTACTTC. The genes are TRBV11-2 and TRBJ2-7; TRBD2 matches at 16 bases. The CDR3 extends over 15 amino acids. Germline V gene sequence: CDR1 SGHAT, CDR2 FQNNGV. The V gene end was trimmed by 5 bases and the J gene end by 6 bases; junction bases not matched to a gene: 4.

The chain has TRBV18 and TRBJ1-2; D possibly corresponds to TRBD1 (6 bases). The germline V and J ends were trimmed by 2 bases and 2 bases, with 9 bases remaining between them. Germline CDR1 and CDR2: KGHSH and LQKENI. The CDR3 sequence is 14 residues long. The CDR3 DNA reads TGTGCCAGCTCACCATCAGGGGCGAACTATGGCTACACCTTC. Residues: CASSPSGANYGYTF.

The count of this clone is one. This chain links TRBV7-2 with TRBJ2-7, with 8 bases aligning to TRBD2. CDR1 SGHTA and CDR2 FQGNSA come from the germline V gene. This CDR3 spans 15 amino acids. V gave up 8 bases and J gave up 3 bases; unmatched junction bases: 12. CDR3 sequence reads: CASASHGGTSYEQYF. CDR3 nucleotide sequence: TGTGCCAGCGCCTCTCACGGCGGGACTAGCTACGAGCAGTACTTC.

The chain links TRBV29-1 to TRBJ2-5; D ambiguous. Trimming removed 2 bases at V and 5 bases at J, with 12 bases between. The length of the CDR3 is 13 residues. Germline V gene lookup returns CDR1 SQVTM and CDR2 ANQGSEA. The CDR3 DNA follows: TGCAGCGTTGAACTGGGCAGGAAGGAGACCCAGTACTTC. The encoded protein is CSVELGRKETQYF. Based on the CDR3 plus reference TRBV29-1 and TRBJ2-5, the full variable domain is SAVISQKPSRDICQRGTSLTIQCQVDSQVTMMFWYRQQPGQSLTLIATANQGSEATYESGFVIDKFPISRPNLTFSTLTVSNMSPEDSSIYLCSVELGRKETQYFGPGTRLLVL.

V is TRBV9 and J is TRBJ2-7, with D perhaps TRBD2 (5 bases). The germline gives CDR1 SGDLS, CDR2 YYNGEE. With 1 base removed from V and 2 bases from J, the gap between germline ends came to 10 bases. The CDR3 loop spans 14 amino acids. CDR3 coding DNA: TGTGCCAGCAGCGTATCGCCGGGAACCTACGAGCAGTACTTC. It encodes CASSVSPGTYEQYF.

The chain has TRBV7-2 and TRBJ2-5, with 10 bases matching TRBD2. This CDR3 region has 17 residues. Unmatched junction bases numbered 10, after V lost 0 bases and J lost 6 bases. Germline values: CDR1 SGHTA, CDR2 FQGNSA. The CDR3 protein is CASSLAQSGGASKTQYF. In nucleotides, the CDR3 is TGTGCCAGCAGCTTAGCGCAAAGCGGGGGGGCCTCAAAGACCCAGTACTTC.

The J gene is TRBJ2-2, the V gene TRBV29-1, with TRBD1 as a possible D gene (6 bases). Trimming removed 7 bases from V and 2 bases from J, with 20 bases in between. This CDR3 has 16 residues. Per the germline V gene, CDR1 is SQVTM and CDR2 is ANQGSEA. CDR3 region: CSARLEDRINTGELFF. The DNA of the CDR3 is TGCAGCGCTAGGCTTGAAGACAGGATTAACACCGGGGAGCTGTTTTTT.

This chain connects TRBV7-9 to TRBJ2-3; 11 bases align to TRBD2. The germline V gene encodes CDR1 SEHNR and CDR2 FQNEAQ (reference sequence). J was trimmed by 8 bases and V by 5 bases; bases with no gene match: 15. The CDR3 runs to 17 residues. The CDR3 nucleotides read TGTGCCAGCAGCCGAATGACTAGCGGGACCCTTGGGGGTACGCAGTATTTT. This translates into CASSRMTSGTLGGTQYF.

This clone has a handful of counts. The genes are TRBV7-2 and TRBJ1-4, with unresolved D. The length of the CDR3 is 16 residues. Germline V gene sequence: CDR1 SGHTA, CDR2 FQGNSA. Trimming cost V 0 bases and J 4 bases, with 12 bases left between them. CDR3 nucleotide sequence: TGTGCCAGCAGCTTAGCGGTGGCAGATAATAATGAAAAACTGTTTTTT. Amino acids: CASSLAVADNNEKLFF.

The chain carries TRBV6-5 and TRBJ1-2; the D gene is possibly TRBD1 (6 bases). This CDR3 spans 13 amino acids. The V end lost 4 bases, the J end lost 7 bases, and 13 bases lay between the germline ends. Germline loops: CDR1 MNHEY, CDR2 SVGAGI. The CDR3: CASSSWDTSGYTF. The CDR3 DNA is TGTGCCAGCAGTTCATGGGACACAAGTGGCTACACCTTC.

This clone was picked up a small number of times. The chain carries TRBV28 and TRBJ1-4, with TRBD1 matching over 10 bases. Germline CDR1 reads MDHEN; CDR2 reads SYDVKM. With V trimmed by 8 bases and J by 7 bases, 13 bases remained unmatched. The CDR3 has 16 amino acids. The CDR3 reads CASQTGGAGRVEKLFF. The CDR3 DNA sequence: TGTGCCAGCCAGACAGGGGGCGCGGGTAGGGTTGAAAAACTGTTTTTT.

The chain employs TRBV9 and TRBJ2-7, with 9 bases identical to TRBD1. Germline V gives CDR1 SGDLS, CDR2 YYNGEE. Trimming at V came to 0 bases and at J to 9 bases, leaving 4 bases not matched to a gene. The CDR3 extends over 13 amino acids. The CDR3 DNA sequence: TGTGCCAGCAGCGTAGGGACAGGGGAGAGGCAGTACTTC. Residues: CASSVGTGERQYF.

This clone was picked up one time. V usage is TRBV5-1 and J usage is TRBJ1-2; no definite D call. The V end was cut by 0 bases, the J end by 4 bases, with 7 bases between. In germline, CDR1 is SGHRS, CDR2 YFSETQ. The CDR3 runs 13 residues. Here the CDR3 DNA reads TGCGCCAGCAGCTTGGACAGAAGCTATGGCTACACCTTC. The encoded protein is CASSLDRSYGYTF.

V gene TRBV7-5 combines with J gene TRBJ2-2; TRBD2 was called by the table and not checked on the DNA. TRBV7-5 is a pseudogene segment. The CDR3 sequence is 16 residues long. The CDR3 protein is CARSQTDCLYTGELFF. DNA of the CDR3: TGTGCCAGAAGCCAGACGGACTGTTTATACACCGGGGAGCTGTTTTTT.

This chain connects TRBV10-1 to TRBJ2-7, with TRBD2 as a possible D gene (5 bases). Trimming removed 10 bases from V and 2 bases from J, with 18 bases in between. There are 14 residues in the CDR3. Germline assignment: CDR1 WNHNN and CDR2 SYGVQD (reference sequence). CDR3 amino acids: CAIVSRRVTYEQYF. DNA of the CDR3: TGCGCCATCGTCTCCAGGCGGGTAACCTACGAGCAGTACTTC.

Here the CDR3 DNA reads TGTGCTTCAAACAGGGCGGCGGGAAACACCATATATTTT. The encoded protein is CASNRAAGNTIYF. The chain recombines TRBV30 with TRBJ1-3; tentative D call: TRBD1 (6 bases). Germline CDR1 is GTSNPN and CDR2 is SVGIG (reference sequence). CDR3 length: 13 amino acids.

This clone was seen once. The chain employs TRBV9 and TRBJ2-3; TRBD1 matches 9 bases. J was trimmed by 6 bases and V by 0 bases; bases with no gene match: 8. Per the germline V gene, CDR1 is SGDLS and CDR2 is YYNGEE. This CDR3 spans 16 amino acids. The CDR3 DNA sequence: TGTGCCAGCAGCGTAGAGCGTAGACAGGGGGTGGATACGCAGTATTTT. Amino acids: CASSVERRQGVDTQYF.

This clone was seen more than once but under ten times. This chain connects TRBV9 to TRBJ2-5, with 7 nucleotides matching TRBD2. The CDR3 extends over 15 amino acids. Germline CDR1 reads SGDLS; CDR2 reads YYNGEE. Trimming took 4 bases from V and 5 from J; bases not matched to a gene: 11. The CDR3 here is CASSTQTGGGETQYF. DNA of the CDR3: TGTGCCAGCAGCACCCAGACGGGGGGTGGGGAGACCCAGTACTTC.

The chain links TRBV6-1 to TRBJ1-6; 7 bases fit TRBD1. Germline CDR1 and CDR2: MNHNS and SASEGT. This CDR3 comprises 13 residues. V gave up 9 bases and J gave up 6 bases; unmatched junction bases: 5. CDR3 sequence: CASTGEINSPLHF. Written as DNA, the CDR3 is TGTGCCAGTACAGGGGAAATTAATTCACCCCTCCACTTT.

The chain employs TRBV19 and TRBJ2-3; 10 bases align to TRBD2. The J segment lost 2 bases and the V segment lost 5 bases, leaving 7 bases of the junction unmatched. Germline V gene lookup returns CDR1 LNHDA and CDR2 SQIVND (reference sequence). This CDR3 has 16 residues. The CDR3 bases are TGTGCCAGTAGTGGGGCAACTAGCGGGACCACAGATACGCAGTATTTT. As protein: CASSGATSGTTDTQYF.

This chain links TRBV7-9 with TRBJ2-7; 7 nucleotides align to TRBD1. V gave up 2 bases and J gave up 2 bases; unmatched junction bases: 9. CDR3 length equals 16 residues. Germline CDR1 and CDR2: SEHNR and FQNEAQ (reference sequence). The CDR3 loop is CASSLQTGATPYEQYF. Here the CDR3 DNA reads TGTGCCAGCAGCTTACAAACAGGGGCTACTCCCTACGAGCAGTACTTC.

The V and J genes are TRBV4-1 and TRBJ2-1; D uncertain. Trimming cost V 0 bases and J 0 bases, with 9 bases left between them. The CDR3 is 16 residues long. Germline V gene lookup returns CDR1 MGHRA and CDR2 YSYEKL. The CDR3 protein is CASSQDPSSSYNEQFF. The CDR3 DNA is TGCGCCAGCAGCCAAGATCCCTCGAGCTCCTACAATGAGCAGTTCTTC.

The J gene is TRBJ2-7, the V gene TRBV7-2; D might be TRBD2 (6 bases). Per the germline V gene, CDR1 is SGHTA and CDR2 is FQGNSA. The CDR3 extends over 15 amino acids. Deletions cut 5 bases from V and 6 bases from J, with 20 bases between. The CDR3 loop is CASSPSSLAGSEQYF. The DNA for the CDR3 is TGTGCCAGCAGCCCCTCCTCACTAGCCGGTAGCGAGCAGTACTTC.

The V call is TRBV7-9, the J call TRBJ2-1; D remains unclear. Germline values: CDR1 SEHNR, CDR2 FQNEAQ (reference sequence). Trimming removed 2 bases from V and 9 bases from J, with 8 bases in between. The CDR3 totals 12 residues. This CDR3 is CASSLTSGEQFF. DNA for the CDR3: TGTGCCAGCAGCTTAACATCAGGTGAGCAGTTCTTC.

The chain recombines TRBV5-1 with TRBJ2-3, with 9 bases matching TRBD2. Per germline, CDR1 SGHRS and CDR2 YFSETQ. The CDR3 consists of 15 residues. The V gene end was trimmed by 4 bases and the J gene end by 4 bases; junction bases not matched to a gene: 7. CDR3 bases: TGCGCCAGCAGCAGGGGACTAGCTGCCCCAGATACGCAGTATTTT. Protein product: CASSRGLAAPDTQYF.

In its sample, this clone was seen once. V is TRBV2 and J is TRBJ1-5; D possibly corresponds to TRBD1 (6 bases). The CDR3 extends over 12 amino acids. Trimming left V 6 bases short and J 7 bases short, with 10 bases between. Germline CDR1 and CDR2: SNHLY and FYNNEI. For the CDR3, the DNA is TGTGCCAGCAGCGTGGGGGCACAGCCCCAGCATTTT. Translated, it gives CASSVGAQPQHF. Looking up the rest from reference TRBV2 and TRBJ1-5 gives the full variable domain: EPEVTQTPSHQVTQMGQEVILRCVPISNHLYFYWYRQILGQKVEFLVSFYNNEISEKSEIFDDQFSVERPDGSNFTLKIRSTKLEDSAMYFCASSVGAQPQHFGDGTRLSIL.

V gene TRBV2 combines with J gene TRBJ1-2; D uncertain. Germline V gene sequence: CDR1 SNHLY, CDR2 FYNNEI. The length of the CDR3 is 12 residues. V was shortened by 2 bases and J by 3 bases, with 4 bases between the two germline ends. The CDR3: CASSETDYGYTF. DNA of the CDR3: TGTGCCAGCAGTGAAACAGACTATGGCTACACCTTC. The full variable domain, completed using reference TRBV2 and TRBJ1-2, is EPEVTQTPSHQVTQMGQEVILRCVPISNHLYFYWYRQILGQKVEFLVSFYNNEISEKSEIFDDQFSVERPDGSNFTLKIRSTKLEDSAMYFCASSETDYGYTFGSGTRLTVV.

This clone was detected a few times. The chain recombines TRBV5-1 with TRBJ2-5; 8 bases are shared with TRBD1. V shed 0 bases, J shed 5 bases, and the junction held 12 bases outside the gene matches. From germline, CDR1 is SGHRS and CDR2 YFSETQ. The length of the CDR3 is 17 residues. The CDR3 reads CASSLAGQGALRETQYF. The CDR3 DNA sequence: TGCGCCAGCAGCTTGGCCGGGCAGGGGGCCTTACGGGAGACCCAGTACTTC.